A selection of T cell receptor beta chains follows, all from one sample in a study of a mutant IDH1 vaccine in newly diagnosed glioma. The antigens for these receptors are not known. The repertoire was sequenced with immunoSEQ multiplex PCR; TCRdb's copy has only in-frame clones and lacks some. The table records about 61,000 clones, 75% to 90% of them present only once. The specimen comprised PBMCs, sampled from a glioma patient whose treatment included an IDH1 peptide vaccine. The receptors were sampled from a man in his fifties or sixties with glioma. Both conserved end residues are part of each CDR3. The D gene is left open where the match is weak. Clone sizes are given selectively: once, few, many, or a class where the clone is expanded.

TRBJ1-1 | TRBV4-1 | - | - | TGCGCCAGCAGCTCAGGGCGGAACACTGAAGCTTTCTTT | CASSSGRNTEAFF
TRBJ2-1 | TRBV19 | - | TRBD1 | TGTGCCATTCAGGGGGCTCACAATGAGCAGTTCTTC | CAIQGAHNEQFF
TRBJ1-1 | TRBV18 | - | - | TGTGCCAGCTCACCACGTCCGGACACTGAAGCTTTCTTT | CASSPRPDTEAFF
TRBJ2-7 | TRBV9 | - | TRBD2 | TGTGCCAGCAGCGTATCTAGCGGGACATTCTACGAGCAGTACTTC | CASSVSSGTFYEQYF
TRBJ1-3 | TRBV29-1 | - | - | TGCAGCGTTGGAGGGGGGGCGCTTGGAAACACCATATATTTT | CSVGGGALGNTIYF
TRBJ2-1 | TRBV7-2 | once | TRBD2 | TGTGCCAGCAGGCCTCCCAGCGGGGGTGAGCAGTTCTTC | CASRPPSGGEQFF
TRBJ2-7 | TRBV6-6 | - | TRBD1 | TGTGCCAGCAGGCGTCGCGGGACAGGGAATAGCGAGCAGTACTTC | CASRRRGTGNSEQYF
TRBJ1-4 | TRBV6-1 | - | TRBD1 | TGTGCCAGCACCCGGGACAGGACCTTAGAAAAACTGTTTTTT | CASTRDRTLEKLFF
TRBJ1-3 | TRBV6-5 | - | - | TGTGCCAGCAGCTTGGATTCTGGAAACACCATATATTTT | CASSLDSGNTIYF
TRBJ1-2 | TRBV30 | - | - | TGTGCCTGGAGTGTACAGGGCGGTGGCGGCTACACCTTC | CAWSVQGGGGYTF
TRBJ2-1 | TRBV6-6 | - | - | TGTGCCAGCAGCCCTCAGGGCAGCTCCTACAATGAGCAGTTCTTC | CASSPQGSSYNEQFF
TRBJ1-3 | TRBV7-8 | once | - | TGTGCCAGCAGCTTAGTAGCCTTCTCTGGAAACACCATATATTTT | CASSLVAFSGNTIYF
TRBJ2-1 | TRBV5-6 | - | - | TGTGCCAGCAGCTCAGGGCGAACTACGAGGAACAATGAGCAGTTCTTC | CASSSGRTTRNNEQFF
TRBJ1-1 | TRBV5-1 | few | - | TGCGCCAGCGGATTATGGGACACTGAAGCTTTCTTT | CASGLWDTEAFF
TRBJ1-5 | TRBV6-5 | - | - | TGTGCCAGCAGTTACGGGGGAGCCCAGCCCCAGCATTTT | CASSYGGAQPQHF
TRBJ2-2 | TRBV29-1 | - | - | TGCAGCGGCCTCCGACAGACCGGGGAGCTGTTTTTT | CSGLRQTGELFF
TRBJ2-7 | TRBV18 | few | TRBD1 | TGTGCCAGCTCACCAACGGTGGCTCATGTGGAAGGGGGCCTCTACGAGCAGTACTTC | CASSPTVAHVEGGLYEQYF
TRBJ2-7 | TRBV2 | - | - | TGTGCCAGCAGGAGGGTCGGCAGTAACGAGCAGTACTTC | CASRRVGSNEQYF
TRBJ1-1 | TRBV30 | - | - | TGTGCCTGGAATAGGGGTAAAGGTGAAGCTTTCTTT | CAWNRGKGEAFF
TRBJ2-2 | TRBV29-1 | - | - | TGCAGCGTTGGTCGTGATCACACCGGGGAGCTGTTTTTT | CSVGRDHTGELFF
TRBJ2-7 | TRBV29-1 | once | - | TGCAGCGTTGATCTGGCAGGAAACTACGAGCAGTACTTC | CSVDLAGNYEQYF
TRBJ2-2 | TRBV5-4 | - | - | TGTGCCAGCAGGGATAGGCTGAACACCGGGGAGCTGTTTTTT | CASRDRLNTGELFF
TRBJ2-7 | TRBV6-1 | - | - | TGTGCCAGCAGTGATTGGGGGCCCCCCTACGAGCAGTACTTC | CASSDWGPPYEQYF
TRBJ2-7 | TRBV5-1 | - | TRBD1 | TGCGCCAGCAGCTTTGAACAGGGGCTCTACGAGCAGTACTTC | CASSFEQGLYEQYF
TRBJ2-7 | TRBV6-5 | - | - | TGTGCCAGCAGTTATAAGGCAGGGAGCTCCTACGAGCAGTACTTC | CASSYKAGSSYEQYF